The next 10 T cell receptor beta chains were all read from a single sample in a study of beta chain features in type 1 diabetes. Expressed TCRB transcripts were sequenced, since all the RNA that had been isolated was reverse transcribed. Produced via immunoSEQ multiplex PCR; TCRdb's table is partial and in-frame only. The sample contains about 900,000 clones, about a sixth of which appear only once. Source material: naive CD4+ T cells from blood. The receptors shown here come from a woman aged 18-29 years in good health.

For the CDR3, the DNA is TGTGCCAGCAGCTCCTCGAGTTTCTGGGGGGCAAAAAACATTCAGTACTTC. Residues: CASSSSSFWGAKNIQYF. The rearrangement links TRBV7-9 to TRBJ2-4; perhaps D is TRBD1 or TRBD2 (6 bases each). Germline V gives CDR1 SEHNR, CDR2 FQNEAQ (reference sequence). This CDR3 has 17 amino acids. V lost 4 bases and J lost 4, with 20 bases in between.

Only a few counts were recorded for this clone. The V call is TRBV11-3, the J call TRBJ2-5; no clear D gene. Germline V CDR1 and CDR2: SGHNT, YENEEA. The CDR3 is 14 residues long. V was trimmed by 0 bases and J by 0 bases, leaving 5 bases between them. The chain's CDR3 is CASSLDVNQETQYF. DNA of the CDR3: TGTGCCAGCAGCTTAGACGTGAACCAAGAGACCCAGTACTTC.

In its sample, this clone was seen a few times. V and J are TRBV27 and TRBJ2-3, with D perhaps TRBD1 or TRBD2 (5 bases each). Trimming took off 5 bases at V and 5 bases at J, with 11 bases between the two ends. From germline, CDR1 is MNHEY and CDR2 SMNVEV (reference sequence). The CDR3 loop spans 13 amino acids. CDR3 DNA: TGTGCCAGCAGTGTCCGGGACGGAGATACGCAGTATTTT. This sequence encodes CASSVRDGDTQYF.

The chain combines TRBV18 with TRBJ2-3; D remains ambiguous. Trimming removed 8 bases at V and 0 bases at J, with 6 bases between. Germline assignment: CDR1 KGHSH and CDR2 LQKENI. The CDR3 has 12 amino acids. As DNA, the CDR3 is TGTGCCAGCCAGGACAGCACAGATACGCAGTATTTT. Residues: CASQDSTDTQYF.

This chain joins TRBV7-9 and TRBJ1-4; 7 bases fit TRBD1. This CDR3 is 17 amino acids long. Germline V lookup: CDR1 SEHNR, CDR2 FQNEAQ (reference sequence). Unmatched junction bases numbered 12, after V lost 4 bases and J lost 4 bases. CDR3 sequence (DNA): TGTGCCAGCAGCTCCACTACCGGGACAGACTTTAATGAAAAACTGTTTTTT. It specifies CASSSTTGTDFNEKLFF.

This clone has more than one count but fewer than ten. CDR3 sequence reads: CASKLYRKNTEAFF. As DNA, the CDR3 is TGTGCCAGTAAGTTGTACAGAAAGAACACTGAAGCTTTCTTT. The chain is built from TRBV19 and TRBJ1-1; D gene unclear. The CDR3 spans 14 residues. V was cut by 7 bases and J by 1 base, with 13 bases left in between. Germline V gene data show CDR1 as LNHDA and CDR2 as SQIVND (reference sequence). The full variable domain, with the rest looked up from reference TRBV19 and TRBJ1-1, is DGGITQSPKYLFRKEGQNVTLSCEQNLNHDAMYWYRQDPGQGLRLIYYSQIVNDFQKGDIAEGYSVSREKKESFPLTVTSAQKNPTAFYLCASKLYRKNTEAFFGQGTRLTVV.

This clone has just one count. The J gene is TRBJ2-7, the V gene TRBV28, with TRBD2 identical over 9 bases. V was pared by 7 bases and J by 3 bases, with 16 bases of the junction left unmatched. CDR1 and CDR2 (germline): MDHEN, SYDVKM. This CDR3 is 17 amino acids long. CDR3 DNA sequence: TGTGCCAGCAAACTCTACGCGGGGGGGGCGAAGGTCTACGAGCAGTACTTC. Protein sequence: CASKLYAGGAKVYEQYF.

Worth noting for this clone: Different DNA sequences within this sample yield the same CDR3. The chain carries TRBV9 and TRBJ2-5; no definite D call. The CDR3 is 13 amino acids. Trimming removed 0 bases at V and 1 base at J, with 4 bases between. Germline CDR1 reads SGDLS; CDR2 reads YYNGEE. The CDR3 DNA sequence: TGTGCCAGCAGCGTAGGATTCCAAGAGACCCAGTACTTC. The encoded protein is CASSVGFQETQYF.

CDR3 sequence reads: CASSVAGLTEAFF. CDR3 nucleotide sequence: TGTGCCAGCAGTGTGGCGGGATTGACTGAAGCTTTCTTT. This chain connects TRBV6-1 to TRBJ1-1, with D hard to call. Per germline, CDR1 MNHNS and CDR2 SASEGT. Trimming stripped 4 bases from V and 5 bases from J, with 11 bases between. The CDR3 runs 13 residues.

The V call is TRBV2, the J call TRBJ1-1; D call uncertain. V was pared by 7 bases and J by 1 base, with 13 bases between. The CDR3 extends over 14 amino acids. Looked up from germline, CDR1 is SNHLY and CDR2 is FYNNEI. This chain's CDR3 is CASTPGRRNTEAFF. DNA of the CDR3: TGTGCCAGCACCCCGGGAAGGAGGAACACTGAAGCTTTCTTT.